This T cell receptor beta chain was documented in a study of response to subunit inactivated influenza vaccine. This CDR3 comprises 15 residues. V was pared by 5 bases and J by 3 bases, with 6 bases of the junction left unmatched. Germline V gene lookup returns CDR1 MDHEN and CDR2 SYDVKM. Via MiXCR, TCRdb re-called the RT-PCR reads, giving one row per CDR3 protein. This sample has about 570,000 distinct CDR3 sequences, with about an eighth found just once. The input for sequencing was PBMCs from blood, taken on the day of vaccination. The clonotype originates from a man aged 50 or older who received an inactivated influenza vaccine. The chain recombines TRBV28 with TRBJ1-2; 10 bases are shared with TRBD1. Here the CDR3 reads CASSAGTGAHYGYTF. In DNA form, the CDR3 reads TGTGCCAGCAGTGCCGGGACAGGGGCTCACTATGGCTACACCTTC.